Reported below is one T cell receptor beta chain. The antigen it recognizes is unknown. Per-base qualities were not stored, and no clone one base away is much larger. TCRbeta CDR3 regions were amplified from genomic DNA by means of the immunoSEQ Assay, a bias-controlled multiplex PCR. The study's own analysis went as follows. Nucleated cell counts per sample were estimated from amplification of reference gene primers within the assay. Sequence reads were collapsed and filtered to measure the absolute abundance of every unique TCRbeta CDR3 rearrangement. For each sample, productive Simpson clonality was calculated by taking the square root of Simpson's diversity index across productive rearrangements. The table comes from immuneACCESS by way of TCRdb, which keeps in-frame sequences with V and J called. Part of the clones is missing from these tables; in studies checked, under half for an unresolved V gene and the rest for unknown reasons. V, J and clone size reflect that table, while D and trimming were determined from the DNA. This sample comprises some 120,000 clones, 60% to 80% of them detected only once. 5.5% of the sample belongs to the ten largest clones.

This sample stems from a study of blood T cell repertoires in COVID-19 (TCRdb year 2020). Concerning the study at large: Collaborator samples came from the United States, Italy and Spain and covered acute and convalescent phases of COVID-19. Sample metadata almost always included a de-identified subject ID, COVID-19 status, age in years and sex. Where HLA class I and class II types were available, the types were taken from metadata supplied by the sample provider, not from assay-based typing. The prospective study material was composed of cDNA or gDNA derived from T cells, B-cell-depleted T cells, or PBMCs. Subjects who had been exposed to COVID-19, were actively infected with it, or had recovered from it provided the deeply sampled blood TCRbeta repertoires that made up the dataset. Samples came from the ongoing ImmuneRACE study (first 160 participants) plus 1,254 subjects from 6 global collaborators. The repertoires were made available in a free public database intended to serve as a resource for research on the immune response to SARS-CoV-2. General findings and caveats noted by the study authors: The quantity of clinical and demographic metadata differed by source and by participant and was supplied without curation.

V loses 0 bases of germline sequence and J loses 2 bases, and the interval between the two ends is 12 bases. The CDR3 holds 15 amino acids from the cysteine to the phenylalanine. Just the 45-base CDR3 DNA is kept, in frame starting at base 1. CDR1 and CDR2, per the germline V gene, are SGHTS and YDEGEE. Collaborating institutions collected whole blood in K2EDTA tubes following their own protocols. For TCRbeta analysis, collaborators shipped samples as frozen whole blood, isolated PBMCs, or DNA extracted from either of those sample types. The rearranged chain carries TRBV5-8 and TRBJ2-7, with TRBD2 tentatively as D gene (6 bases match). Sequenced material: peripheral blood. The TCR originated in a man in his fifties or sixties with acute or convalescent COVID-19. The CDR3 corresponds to CASSLGQGGPYEQYF. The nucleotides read TGTGCCAGCAGCTTGGGCCAGGGAGGTCCCTACGAGCAGTACTTC.